This T cell receptor beta chain was recovered during a study of cytotoxic CD8 clonotypes in ibrutinib-treated CLL. At the level of the study: By median roughly 62 months, 12 had progressed and around 14 stayed remitted; responses had been 2 complete and 24 partial. Findings and limits, study-wide: At baseline, clonality was higher than in age-matched healthy donors and correlated with CD8+ counts. Higher clonality was seen at ibrutinib response and a return toward baseline at progression.

On this clone itself: Its antigen is unknown.

The germline CDR1 and CDR2 sequences are SGHVS and FNYEAQ. V shed 5 bases, J shed 8 bases, and the junction held 8 bases outside the gene matches. The CDR3 runs 13 residues. The TCR beta libraries used about 2 micrograms of genomic DNA that came from cryopreserved PBMCs. This table comes from immunoSEQ multiplex PCR, and its TCRdb copy is limited to in-frame clones, with some not included. Of 200,000 to 250,000 clones listed, 60% to 80% are singletons. The V and J genes are TRBV7-6 and TRBJ1-2; 7 bases line up with TRBD1. The clonotype comes from a human donor with chronic lymphocytic leukemia. The sample was PBMCs, taken after 12 months of ibrutinib treatment. CDR3 loop: CASSPRQGGGYTF. DNA of the CDR3: TGTGCCAGCAGCCCGAGGCAGGGGGGGGGCTACACCTTC.